Detailed here is one T cell receptor (beta chain). What it binds is not known. This record comes from a study of cytomegalovirus exposure and HLA in healthy donors. The study's findings and limits: Later analysis demonstrated an association between a missense DCLRE1C variant and TCR beta V- and J-gene trimming.

The CDR3 runs 19 residues. Germline V gene data show CDR1 as LGHNA and CDR2 as YSLEER. With V trimmed by 1 base and J by 1 base, 11 bases remained unmatched. The PCR made use of 60 Vbeta and 13 Jbeta primers. Methods used by the authors: An analysis performed later counted 70 million to 90 million unique TCR beta chains (roughly 11 million of them shared). This table comes from immunoSEQ multiplex PCR, and its TCRdb copy is limited to in-frame clones, with some not included. The V and J calls and clone size come from that table; D and trimming were worked out from the DNA. The table counts about 92,000 clones; about 16% lies in the top ten.

Source material: PBMCs. This TCR derives from a middle-aged man in good health and CMV-seropositive. The chain carries TRBV4-3 and TRBJ2-5, with 11 bases fitting TRBD2. CDR3 coding DNA: TGCGCCAGCAGCCAAGGTCAGACTAGCGGGACCCATACCCAAGAGACCCAGTACTTC. This gives the protein CASSQGQTSGTHTQETQYF.